These 26 T cell receptor beta chains share one sample of origin, sequenced in a study of blood T cell repertoires in COVID-19. TCRdb's copy holds only in-frame clones and misses some; the assay was immunoSEQ multiplex PCR. The sample lists over 200,000 clones, roughly 80% occurring once. The sequenced material came from peripheral blood. The receptors were gathered from a woman older than 75 with acute or convalescent COVID-19.

The J gene is TRBJ1-5, the V gene TRBV20-1; 8 nucleotides align to TRBD1. The CDR3 runs 18 residues. Germline V gene sequence: CDR1 DFQATT, CDR2 SNEGSKA (reference sequence). V lost 3 bases to trimming and J lost 5 bases; unmatched junction nucleotides: 18. Written as DNA, the CDR3 is TGCAGTGCTAGTCGTCAACCGGGACAGGCCTCCTTCTATCAGCCCCAGCATTTT. Translation gives CSASRQPGQASFYQPQHF.

The chain has TRBV27 and TRBJ2-3, with 7 bases matching TRBD1. Germline CDR1 MNHEY, CDR2 SMNVEV (reference sequence). The V gene end was trimmed by 3 bases and the J gene end by 2 bases; junction bases not matched to a gene: 8. The CDR3 is made up of 16 amino acids. For the CDR3, the DNA is TGTGCCAGCAGTTTGACAGGGAGAGCCTTCACAGATACGCAGTATTTT. This encodes CASSLTGRAFTDTQYF.

J is TRBJ2-5 and V is TRBV27, with 13 bases aligning to TRBD2. The J segment lost 1 base and the V segment lost 5 bases, leaving 4 bases of the junction unmatched. Germline CDR1 and CDR2: MNHEY and SMNVEV (reference sequence). This CDR3 contains 16 residues. The CDR3 DNA reads as TGTGCCAGCAGTCCTTGGACTAGCGGGAGCCAAGAGACCCAGTACTTC. Amino acids: CASSPWTSGSQETQYF.

About this clone: Other DNA sequences in this specimen translate into the identical CDR3. This chain links TRBV4-1 with TRBJ1-1; TRBD1 aligns across 7 bases. Germline loops: CDR1 MGHRA, CDR2 YSYEKL. V was clipped by 0 bases and J by 0 bases; unmatched bases: 1. CDR3 length equals 15 residues. The CDR3 loop reads CASSQEGQLNTEAFF. The DNA for the CDR3 is TGCGCCAGCAGCCAAGAGGGACAGCTGAACACTGAAGCTTTCTTT.

This chain joins TRBV12-5 and TRBJ1-5; no clear D gene. The CDR3 length is 12 residues. Trimming stripped 2 bases from V and 7 bases from J, with 6 bases between. CDR1 is LGHNT, CDR2 FRNRAP, per germline. CDR3 bases: TGTGCTAGTGGTTTGCTAGGACAGCCCCAGCATTTT. Translation gives CASGLLGQPQHF.

The chain has TRBV10-1 and TRBJ2-5, with D tentatively TRBD2 (7 bases). From germline, CDR1 is WNHNN and CDR2 SYGVQD (reference sequence). Trimming took 0 bases from V and 4 from J, leaving 9 bases between them. The CDR3 totals 14 residues. The CDR3 spells CASSESGGRETQYF. CDR3 bases: TGCGCCAGCAGTGAGTCGGGGGGGCGAGAGACCCAGTACTTC.

This sequence joins TRBV14 and TRBJ1-1; unclear D gene. The CDR3 length is 17 residues. Looked up from germline, CDR1 is SGHDN and CDR2 is FVKESK. The V end was cut by 2 bases, the J end by 0 bases, with 16 bases between. CDR3 nucleotides: TGTGCCAGCAGCCAATCTTTTGGCGGAGGGATGAACACTGAAGCTTTCTTT. It translates to CASSQSFGGGMNTEAFF.

V gene TRBV27 combines with J gene TRBJ1-4, with D unresolved. V lost 5 bases to trimming and J lost 0 bases, with 10 bases between them. From germline, CDR1 is MNHEY and CDR2 SMNVEV (reference sequence). This CDR3 is 15 amino acids long. The CDR3 region has the DNA TGTGCCAGCAGTCAACGACATTCAACTAATGAAAAACTGTTTTTT. This codes for CASSQRHSTNEKLFF.

The chain uses TRBV6-5 and TRBJ1-5; 7 positions match TRBD1. From germline, CDR1 is MNHEY and CDR2 SVGAGI. V shed 9 bases and J 0 bases; nucleotides not matched to a gene: 8. This CDR3 has 15 residues. The CDR3: CASFTQGYSNQPQHF. As DNA, the CDR3 is TGTGCCAGTTTTACACAGGGGTATAGCAATCAGCCCCAGCATTTT.

The sample holds one count of this clone. DNA of the CDR3: TGTGCCAGCAGCGATTCCCAGAGCACAGATACGCAGTATTTT. This encodes CASSDSQSTDTQYF. J is TRBJ2-3 and V is TRBV7-9; D unclear. V lost 5 bases, J lost 0 bases, and 9 bases lay in between. The CDR3 contains 14 residues. Germline loops: CDR1 SEHNR, CDR2 FQNEAQ (reference sequence).

The V call is TRBV4-1, the J call TRBJ1-2, with TRBD1 matching 10 bases. After removal of 4 bases from V and 7 bases from J, the junction contained 15 bases not matched to a gene. Germline lookup yields CDR1 MGHRA and CDR2 YSYEKL. The CDR3 is made up of 17 amino acids. CDR3 bases: TGCGCCAGCAGCCCATTCGGGACAGGGGAAATAAGTCGTGGCTACACCTTC. It codes for CASSPFGTGEISRGYTF.

The table lists this clone with a count of one. The rearrangement links TRBV7-9 to TRBJ2-1; 11 positions agree with TRBD2. V dropped 5 bases and J dropped 5; count of bases not matched to a gene: 8. CDR3 length equals 16 residues. Germline CDR1 SEHNR, CDR2 FQNEAQ (reference sequence). As DNA, the CDR3 is TGTGCCAGCAGCCGAGCCGGGACTAGCGGTAACAATGAGCAGTTCTTC. It translates to CASSRAGTSGNNEQFF.

This clone was counted a few times. The chain carries TRBV4-1 and TRBJ1-5; maybe TRBD1 (5 bases). The CDR3 loop spans 18 amino acids. The V end lost 1 base, the J end lost 4 bases, and 20 bases lay between the germline ends. Per the germline V gene, CDR1 is MGHRA and CDR2 is YSYEKL. The CDR3 coding sequence is TGCGCCAGCAGCCAAGGATACGCGGGGACCCGACTGAATCAGCCCCAGCATTTT. Translating gives CASSQGYAGTRLNQPQHF.

The chain uses TRBV6-5 and TRBJ2-7; possible D gene TRBD1, 6 bases. This CDR3 contains 14 residues. CDR1 is MNHEY, CDR2 SVGAGI, per germline. Trimming took 5 bases from V and 2 from J, leaving 13 bases between them. The CDR3 DNA reads as TGTGCCAGCAGTCCCCGAGGGGGTCCCTACGAGCAGTACTTC. Its translation: CASSPRGGPYEQYF.

The genes are TRBV1 and TRBJ2-1; TRBD2 is the table's D call, not checked against the DNA. TRBV1 is termed a pseudogene. The CDR3 runs 21 residues. This CDR3 reads CTSSSHAILAGVCISYNEQFF. The CDR3 coding sequence is TGCACCAGCAGCTCCCATGCGATCCTAGCGGGAGTATGTATCTCCTACAATGAGCAGTTCTTC.

The V call is TRBV19, the J call TRBJ1-4, with a tentative D call TRBD1 (5 bases). V was trimmed by 0 bases and J by 12 bases, leaving 17 bases between them. Germline assignment: CDR1 LNHDA and CDR2 SQIVND (reference sequence). The CDR3 has 15 amino acids. The CDR3 bases are TGTGCCAGTAGTATAGAGGCGGCAGGGAACTACGAACTGTTTTTT. It specifies CASSIEAAGNYELFF.

The J gene is TRBJ1-2, the V gene TRBV19; tentatively, D is TRBD1 (5 bases). V was clipped by 6 bases and J by 4 bases, with 15 bases between them. The CDR3 spans 14 residues. Germline CDR1 is LNHDA and CDR2 is SQIVND (reference sequence). The CDR3 region has the DNA TGTGCCAGTAGACACCGGGCAGGGCTCTATGGCTACACCTTC. Translation: CASRHRAGLYGYTF. The full variable domain, completed using reference TRBV19 and TRBJ1-2, is DGGITQSPKYLFRKEGQNVTLSCEQNLNHDAMYWYRQDPGQGLRLIYYSQIVNDFQKGDIAEGYSVSREKKESFPLTVTSAQKNPTAFYLCASRHRAGLYGYTFGSGTRLTVV.

The chain uses TRBV19 and TRBJ1-2; 7 bases map to TRBD1. V trimming: 3 bases; J trimming: 0 bases; junction bases outside the gene matches: 4. The CDR3 spans 15 residues. In germline, CDR1 is LNHDA, CDR2 SQIVND (reference sequence). The CDR3, as DNA: TGTGCCAGTAGTATTGGACAGGTAGCTAACTATGGCTACACCTTC. It translates to CASSIGQVANYGYTF.

A word on this clone: At the DNA level, this CDR3 is encoded by other sequences in the same sample as well. The genes are TRBV18 and TRBJ1-1; D is undetermined. The ends were cut back, 2 bases at V and 1 base at J, with 8 bases in the middle. CDR1 is KGHSH, CDR2 LQKENI, per germline. The CDR3 length is 14 residues. The CDR3 is CASSPDRQNTEAFF. The CDR3 DNA reads TGTGCCAGCTCACCAGATCGACAGAACACTGAAGCTTTCTTT. The entire variable domain, with the rest obtained from reference TRBV18 and TRBJ1-1, is as follows: NAGVMQNPRHLVRRRGQEARLRCSPMKGHSHVYWYRQLPEEGLKFMVYLQKENIIDESGMPKERFSAEFPKEGPSILRIQQVVRGDSAAYFCASSPDRQNTEAFFGQGTRLTVV.

The V and J genes are TRBV7-2 and TRBJ2-5; TRBD2 matches 16 bases. After removal of 5 bases from V and 4 bases from J, the junction contained 7 bases not matched to a gene. The CDR3 spans 17 residues. Germline assignment: CDR1 SGHTA and CDR2 FQGNSA. The CDR3 here is CASSPTGTSGGGETQYF. The CDR3 nucleotides are TGTGCCAGCAGCCCCACCGGGACTAGCGGGGGGGGAGAGACCCAGTACTTC.

This chain connects TRBV7-8 to TRBJ1-2; 9 bases agree with TRBD1. V shed 4 bases and J 1 base; nucleotides not matched to a gene: 4. The CDR3 spans 15 residues. Germline CDR1 and CDR2: SGHVS and FQNEAQ. The CDR3 bases are TGTGCCAGCAGCTATGGGGGACAGGGTAACTATGGCTACACCTTC. It yields the protein CASSYGGQGNYGYTF.

The CDR3 here is CASSPNGVGTGSYNEQFF. The CDR3, as DNA: TGTGCCAGCTCACCGAACGGGGTTGGAACGGGGTCCTACAATGAGCAGTTCTTC. V gene TRBV18 combines with J gene TRBJ2-1; D might be TRBD2 (5 bases). The CDR3 totals 18 residues. CDR1 is KGHSH, CDR2 LQKENI, per germline. Trimming removed 3 bases from V and 1 base from J, with 19 bases in between.

The chain links TRBV15 to TRBJ2-2, with 8 positions matching TRBD2. Looked up from germline, CDR1 is LNHNV and CDR2 is YYDKDF (reference sequence). The CDR3 loop spans 17 amino acids. V dropped 0 bases and J dropped 4; count of bases not matched to a gene: 7. Here the CDR3 DNA reads TGTGCCACCAGCAGAGATCTTAGCGGGGCGTTCACCGGGGAGCTGTTTTTT. This gives the protein CATSRDLSGAFTGELFF.

The gene calls are TRBV7-8 and TRBJ1-1, with 7 bases that match TRBD1. The CDR3 has 18 amino acids. Germline V lookup: CDR1 SGHVS, CDR2 FQNEAQ. V trimming: 1 base; J trimming: 3 bases; junction bases outside the gene matches: 14. CDR3 amino acids: CASSLESGRQGPDTEAFF. The CDR3 DNA reads TGTGCCAGCAGCTTAGAGTCGGGGAGACAGGGCCCGGACACTGAAGCTTTCTTT.

The chain has TRBV2 and TRBJ2-3, with 11 bases that match TRBD2. This CDR3 has 16 residues. Germline values: CDR1 SNHLY, CDR2 FYNNEI. V was pared by 6 bases and J by 1 base, with 6 bases of the junction left unmatched. CDR3: CASRPPGLAGTDTQYF. The CDR3 DNA is TGTGCCAGCAGACCCCCGGGACTAGCGGGCACAGATACGCAGTATTTT.

Here the CDR3 reads CASSLVTRTGGTEAFF. The CDR3 DNA reads TGTGCCAGCAGCTTAGTAACCCGGACAGGAGGGACTGAAGCTTTCTTT. The chain has TRBV7-2 and TRBJ1-1, with 7 bases matching TRBD1. Looked up from germline, CDR1 is SGHTA and CDR2 is FQGNSA. CDR3 size: 16 residues. V was clipped by 1 base and J by 5 bases; unmatched bases: 10. Variable domain in full (rest from reference TRBV7-2 and TRBJ1-1): GAGVSQSPSNKVTEKGKDVELRCDPISGHTALYWYRQSLGQGLEFLIYFQGNSAPDKSGLPSDRFSAERTGGSVSTLTIQRTQQEDSAVYLCASSLVTRTGGTEAFFGQGTRLTVV.